Below, 3 T cell receptor beta chains from the same sample are listed, as sequenced in a study of CD8+CD57+ T cells in acquired aplastic anemia. Genomic DNA constituted the template upon which TCR beta VDJ and CDR3 profiling was performed. TCRdb called the reads again in MiXCR, with one record for every CDR3 protein. Among hundreds of thousands of distinct CDR3 sequences listed, roughly 64% were seen once. The specimen sequenced was sorted CD4+, CD8+, or CD8+CD57+ T cells (not recorded which) from PBMCs. All receptors derive from a human donor in good health, serving as a control.

This clonotype occurred once. The rearrangement links TRBV7-6 to TRBJ1-1; the D is unclear. Per the germline V gene, CDR1 is SGHVS and CDR2 is FNYEAQ. CDR3 length: 15 amino acids. V was shortened by 6 bases and J by 2 bases, with 16 bases between the two germline ends. The CDR3 DNA reads as TGTGCCAGCAGAGATTCGCGGGAGGCAAACACTGAAGCTTTCTTT. Translation: CASRDSREANTEAFF.

There are many counts of this clonotype. This sequence joins TRBV19 and TRBJ1-1; D call uncertain. The V gene lost 0 bases and the J gene lost 2 bases, with 1 base spanning the gap. Germline-derived CDR1 and CDR2 are LNHDA and SQIVND (reference sequence). The CDR3 sequence is 12 residues long. The CDR3 protein is CASSIENTEAFF. The CDR3, as DNA: TGTGCCAGTAGTATAGAAAACACTGAAGCTTTCTTT.

This clonotype was recorded at least ten times. The rearrangement uses TRBV3-1 and TRBJ2-7; TRBD1 might be the D (6 bases). The CDR3 has 14 residues. Trimming pared 4 bases from V and 3 bases from J, leaving 13 bases between. CDR1 is LGHDT and CDR2 is YNNKEL in the germline V gene (reference sequence). CDR3: CASSRRQELYEQYF. CDR3 DNA sequence: TGTGCCAGCAGCCGTCGACAGGAACTCTACGAGCAGTACTTC.